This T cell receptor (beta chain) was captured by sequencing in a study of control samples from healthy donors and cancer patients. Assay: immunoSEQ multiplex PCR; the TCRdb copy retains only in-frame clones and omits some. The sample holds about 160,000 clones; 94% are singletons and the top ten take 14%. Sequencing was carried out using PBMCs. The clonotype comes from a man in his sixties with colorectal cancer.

The CDR3 DNA reads as TGTGCCAGCAGCGTAGGAGCAGTGAACACTGAAGCTTTCTTT. Amino acid sequence: CASSVGAVNTEAFF. The rearrangement links TRBV9 to TRBJ1-1; no reliable D call. The CDR3 contains 14 residues. CDR1 and CDR2 from the germline V gene are SGDLS and YYNGEE. Trimming removed 0 bases from V and 0 bases from J, with 6 bases in between.